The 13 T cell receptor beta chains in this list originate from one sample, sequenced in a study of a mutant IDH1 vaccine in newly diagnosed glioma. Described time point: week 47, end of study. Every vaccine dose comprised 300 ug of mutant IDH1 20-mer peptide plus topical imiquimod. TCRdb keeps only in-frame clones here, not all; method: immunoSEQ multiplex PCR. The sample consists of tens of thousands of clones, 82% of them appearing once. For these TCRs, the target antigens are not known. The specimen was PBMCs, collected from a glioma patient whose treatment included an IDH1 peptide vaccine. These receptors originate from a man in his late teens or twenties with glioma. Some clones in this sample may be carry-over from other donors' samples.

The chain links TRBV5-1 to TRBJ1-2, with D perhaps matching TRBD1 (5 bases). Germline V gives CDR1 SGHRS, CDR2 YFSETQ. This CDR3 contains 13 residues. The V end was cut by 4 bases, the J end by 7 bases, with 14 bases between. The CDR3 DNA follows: TGCGCCAGCAGCACGGGGGTTAGTCCTGGCTACACCTTC. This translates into CASSTGVSPGYTF.

CDR3 sequence: CASSQNPSDSGNTIYF. The CDR3 coding sequence is TGTGCCAGCAGCCAGAACCCAAGCGACTCTGGAAACACCATATATTTT. V is TRBV4-2 and J is TRBJ1-3; D gene uncertain. CDR3 size: 16 residues. Germline V gene data show CDR1 as LGHNA and CDR2 as YNFKEQ. With 3 bases removed from V and 0 bases from J, the gap between germline ends came to 12 bases.

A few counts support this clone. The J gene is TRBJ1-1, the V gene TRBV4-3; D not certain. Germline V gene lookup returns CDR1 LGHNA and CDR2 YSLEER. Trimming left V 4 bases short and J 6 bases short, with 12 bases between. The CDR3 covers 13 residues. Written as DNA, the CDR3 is TGCGCCAGCAGCCTCGAGGGAGGAGCTGAAGCTTTCTTT. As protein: CASSLEGGAEAFF.

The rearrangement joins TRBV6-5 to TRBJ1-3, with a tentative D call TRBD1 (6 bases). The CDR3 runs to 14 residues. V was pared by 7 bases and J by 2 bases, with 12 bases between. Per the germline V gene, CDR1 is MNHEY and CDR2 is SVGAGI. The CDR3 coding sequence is TGTGCCAGCACCCAAAGGGGGGCTGGAAACACCATATATTTT. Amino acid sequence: CASTQRGAGNTIYF.

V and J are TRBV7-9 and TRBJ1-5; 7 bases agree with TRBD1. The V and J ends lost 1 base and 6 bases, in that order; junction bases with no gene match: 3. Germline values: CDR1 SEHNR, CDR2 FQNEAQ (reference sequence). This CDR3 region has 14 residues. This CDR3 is CASSLDRGGQPQHF. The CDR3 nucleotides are TGTGCCAGCAGCTTAGACAGGGGCGGTCAGCCCCAGCATTTT.

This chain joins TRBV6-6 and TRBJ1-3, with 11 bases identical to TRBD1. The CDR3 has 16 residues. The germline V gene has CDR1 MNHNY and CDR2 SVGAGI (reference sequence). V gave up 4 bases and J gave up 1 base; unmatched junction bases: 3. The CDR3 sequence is CASSFRDRGSGNTIYF. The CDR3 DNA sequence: TGTGCCAGCAGTTTCCGGGACAGGGGGTCTGGAAACACCATATATTTT.

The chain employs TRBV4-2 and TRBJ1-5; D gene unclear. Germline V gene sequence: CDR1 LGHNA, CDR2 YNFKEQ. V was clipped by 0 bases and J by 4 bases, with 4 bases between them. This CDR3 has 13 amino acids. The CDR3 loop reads CASSQERNQPQHF. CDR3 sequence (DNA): TGTGCCAGCAGCCAAGAACGAAATCAGCCCCAGCATTTT.

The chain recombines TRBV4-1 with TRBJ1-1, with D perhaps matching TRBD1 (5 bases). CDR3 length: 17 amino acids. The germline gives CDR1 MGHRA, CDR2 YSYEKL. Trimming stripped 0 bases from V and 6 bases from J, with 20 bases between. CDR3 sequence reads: CASSQEEVALSGAEAFF. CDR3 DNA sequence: TGCGCCAGCAGCCAAGAGGAGGTGGCGCTATCGGGGGCTGAAGCTTTCTTT.

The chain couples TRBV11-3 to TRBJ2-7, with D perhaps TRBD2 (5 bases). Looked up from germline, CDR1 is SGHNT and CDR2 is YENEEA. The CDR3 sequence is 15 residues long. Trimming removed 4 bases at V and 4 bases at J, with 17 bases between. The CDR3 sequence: CASSSGLAHRYEQYF. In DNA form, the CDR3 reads TGTGCCAGCAGCTCTGGCCTAGCTCATCGATACGAGCAGTACTTC.

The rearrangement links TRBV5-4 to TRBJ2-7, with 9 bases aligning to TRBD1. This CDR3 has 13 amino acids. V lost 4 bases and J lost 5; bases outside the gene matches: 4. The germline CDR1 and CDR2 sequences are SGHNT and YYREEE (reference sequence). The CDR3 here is CASSVDRGDEQYF. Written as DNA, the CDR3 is TGTGCCAGCAGCGTGGACAGGGGCGACGAGCAGTACTTC.

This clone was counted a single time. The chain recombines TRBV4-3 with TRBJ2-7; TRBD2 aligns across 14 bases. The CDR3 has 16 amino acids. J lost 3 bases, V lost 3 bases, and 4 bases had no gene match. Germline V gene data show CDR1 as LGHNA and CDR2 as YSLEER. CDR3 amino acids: CASSQGTSGRIYEQYF. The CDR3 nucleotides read TGCGCCAGCAGCCAGGGGACTAGCGGGAGAATCTACGAGCAGTACTTC.

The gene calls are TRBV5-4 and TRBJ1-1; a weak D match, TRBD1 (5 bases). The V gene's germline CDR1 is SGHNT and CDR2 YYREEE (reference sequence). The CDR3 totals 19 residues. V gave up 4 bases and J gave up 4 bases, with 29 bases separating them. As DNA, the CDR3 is TGTGCCAGCAGCATCTGGGGTGATTGGCGCCCTCGGGGCGGCACTGAAGCTTTCTTT. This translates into CASSIWGDWRPRGGTEAFF.

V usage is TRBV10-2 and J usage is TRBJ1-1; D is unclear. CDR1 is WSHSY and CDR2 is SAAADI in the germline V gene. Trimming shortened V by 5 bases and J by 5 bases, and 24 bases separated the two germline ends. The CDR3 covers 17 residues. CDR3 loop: CASSKFPSLGGTTEAFF. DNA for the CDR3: TGCGCCAGCAGTAAATTCCCGAGTCTAGGAGGTACAACTGAAGCTTTCTTT.